This TCR beta chain was obtained from a study of blood T cell repertoires in COVID-19. Study in general: The analysed material was cDNA or gDNA that came from T cells, B-cell-depleted T cells, or PBMCs.

Authors' methods: Reference gene primers were amplified, and this amplification served to estimate nucleated cell counts. Profiled with immunoSEQ multiplex PCR; TCRdb holds only in-frame clones, not every one. The V and J calls and clone size are taken from that table; D and trimming were inferred from the DNA. The table lists 150,000 to 200,000 clones, approximately 79% of them singletons, with about 28% in the top ten. Germline loops: CDR1 SGHAT, CDR2 FQNNGV. This CDR3 is 13 amino acids long. With 7 bases clipped from V and 2 bases from J, the junction kept 4 bases outside the gene matches. The receptor comes from a woman in her 70s with acute or convalescent COVID-19. The rearrangement links TRBV11-2 to TRBJ2-5; 7 bases align to TRBD1. The sequenced sample consisted of peripheral blood. The CDR3 here is CASTRDRQETQYF. The CDR3 DNA reads as TGTGCCAGCACCCGGGACAGACAAGAGACCCAGTACTTC. Full variable domain (outside the CDR3, taken from reference TRBV11-2 and TRBJ2-5): EAGVAQSPRYKIIEKRQSVAFWCNPISGHATLYWYQQILGQGPKLLIQFQNNGVVDDSQLPKDRFSAERLKGVDSTLKIQPAKLEDSAVYLCASTRDRQETQYFGPGTRLLVL.